Listed below are T cell receptor beta chains from one sample, sequenced in a study of PD-L1 blockade in urothelial cancer. Libraries were prepared by immunoSEQ multiplex PCR; TCRdb keeps only in-frame clonotypes and omits some of them. The table shows around 100,000 clones, with about nine tenths occurring only once. The sequences come from PBMCs, collected around atezolizumab (anti-PD-L1) treatment. All receptors come from a woman of 80 years or more with urothelial cancer. The CDR3 runs from the conserved cysteine through the conserved F or W. A D gene is named only where the DNA matches it firmly.

d_call	j_call	v_call	cdr3_aa	cdr3_nt
-	TRBJ2-3	TRBV6-6	CASEGGADTQYF	TGTGCCAGTGAGGGAGGCGCAGATACGCAGTATTTT
TRBD2	TRBJ2-1	TRBV15	CATSKALGLAAYNEQFF	TGTGCCACCAGCAAAGCATTAGGGCTAGCGGCCTACAATGAGCAGTTCTTC
-	TRBJ2-5	TRBV29-1	CSVDRGWLDQETQYF	TGCAGCGTTGATCGAGGCTGGCTGGACCAAGAGACCCAGTACTTC
-	TRBJ1-2	TRBV28	CASSLGSGAYGYTF	TGTGCCAGCAGTTTAGGTAGTGGGGCCTATGGCTACACCTTC
-	TRBJ1-5	TRBV7-8	CASSLRGGSNQPQHF	TGTGCCAGCAGCTTAAGAGGAGGTAGCAATCAGCCCCAGCATTTT
TRBD1	TRBJ2-1	TRBV11-2	CASSLPGQWSSYNEQFF	TGTGCCAGCAGCCTCCCGGGACAGTGGAGCTCCTACAATGAGCAGTTCTTC
-	TRBJ2-3	TRBV28	CASSLSSTDTQYF	TGTGCCAGCAGTTTATCGAGCACAGATACGCAGTATTTT
TRBD1	TRBJ2-5	TRBV5-1	CASSFGQGETQYF	TGCGCCAGCAGCTTTGGACAGGGAGAGACCCAGTACTTC
-	TRBJ2-1	TRBV9	CASSVGINEQFF	TGTGCCAGCAGCGTAGGTATCAATGAGCAGTTCTTC
-	TRBJ2-2	TRBV29-1	CSVAKGDRPAGELFF	TGCAGCGTTGCCAAGGGGGACCGCCCCGCCGGGGAGCTGTTTTTT